These 3 T cell receptor beta chains were all obtained from the same sample, sequenced in a study of blood T cell repertoires in COVID-19. Some clones are missing from TCRdb's copy, which holds only in-frame ones; the method was immunoSEQ multiplex PCR. The sample has some 200,000 clones, 84% seen once; the top ten hold roughly 3%. The sequenced material came from peripheral blood. The receptors stem from a woman aged 25 to 39 who had recovered from COVID-19.

This clone was detected only once. The chain uses TRBV29-1 and TRBJ2-7; D is unresolved. Trimming shortened V by 4 bases and J by 3 bases, and 19 bases separated the two germline ends. The CDR3 covers 15 residues. CDR1 SQVTM and CDR2 ANQGSEA come from the germline V gene. CDR3 sequence: CSVVLRIVAVYEQYF. In DNA form, the CDR3 reads TGCAGCGTTGTTTTACGTATAGTCGCTGTCTACGAGCAGTACTTC.

This rearrangement joins TRBV4-1 to TRBJ2-2, with 9 bases aligning to TRBD1. The CDR3 runs to 14 residues. Germline V CDR1 and CDR2: MGHRA, YSYEKL. J gave up 7 bases and V 9 bases, and 9 bases lay outside the gene matches. The CDR3 nucleotides read TGCGCCAGTAACAGGGGGCGCGAGGTCGGGGAGCTGTTTTTT. It is translated as CASNRGREVGELFF.

The chain carries TRBV10-1 and TRBJ2-2; D possibly corresponds to TRBD1 (5 bases). Trimming took off 5 bases at V and 6 bases at J, with 10 bases between the two ends. The CDR3 covers 13 residues. CDR1 WNHNN and CDR2 SYGVQD come from the germline V gene (reference sequence). The CDR3 here is CASSPGSPGELFF. CDR3 in DNA: TGCGCCAGCAGTCCAGGGTCACCCGGGGAGCTGTTTTTT.